This entry lists 27 T cell receptor beta chains sequenced from one sample in a study of shared clonotypes between healthy human individuals. Naivety among CD8 cells was defined by CD45RO negativity and positive CCR7 selection, thereby excluding terminally differentiated effector memory CD45RA+ cells. The method was immunoSEQ multiplex PCR; TCRdb's version includes in-frame clones alone and lacks a portion of them. The data hold over 750,000 clones, with around 96% observed a single time. Sequences were obtained from naive CD8+ T cells sorted from blood. The receptors here all came from a man between 25 and 39 years old in good health.

This rearrangement joins TRBV7-9 to TRBJ2-2; tentatively, D is TRBD2 (5 bases). The CDR3 loop spans 18 amino acids. Trimming removed 2 bases at V and 0 bases at J, with 16 bases between. Looked up from germline, CDR1 is SEHNR and CDR2 is FQNEAQ (reference sequence). CDR3 region: CASSLSILRGSNTGELFF. The CDR3 DNA reads TGTGCCAGCAGCTTATCAATCCTCCGGGGATCGAACACCGGGGAGCTGTTTTTT.

The chain joins TRBV4-1 to TRBJ2-7; D call uncertain. V was shortened by 4 bases and J by 2 bases, with 6 bases between the two germline ends. Germline CDR1 and CDR2: MGHRA and YSYEKL. The CDR3 length is 12 residues. The CDR3 nucleotides are TGCGCCAGCAGCCGAGGCGCCTACGAGCAGTACTTC. Translated, it gives CASSRGAYEQYF.

To note about this clone: Other DNA sequences within the sample encode an identical CDR3. The chain employs TRBV10-3 and TRBJ2-7; D is undetermined. The CDR3 covers 12 residues. The V and J ends lost 3 bases and 1 base respectively, with 4 bases between them. CDR1 is ENHRY, CDR2 SYGVKD, per germline. The CDR3 nucleotides are TGTGCCATCAGTGACAGTTCCTACGAGCAGTACTTC. This encodes CAISDSSYEQYF.

The CDR3 spells CASSLSREGRYHEQFF. As DNA, the CDR3 is TGTGCCAGCAGCTTGTCTCGGGAGGGCCGATATCATGAGCAGTTCTTC. The rearrangement links TRBV7-9 to TRBJ2-1, with 8 bases lining up with TRBD2. With 3 bases clipped from V and 8 bases from J, the junction kept 12 bases outside the gene matches. The germline V gene has CDR1 SEHNR and CDR2 FQNEAQ (reference sequence). This CDR3 spans 16 amino acids.

Here the CDR3 DNA reads TGCAGCGTTGGTAGAAGCGGAGACAATGAGCAGTTCTTC. As protein: CSVGRSGDNEQFF. The chain has TRBV29-1 and TRBJ2-1; the D gene is possibly TRBD2 (5 bases). Germline V CDR1 and CDR2: SQVTM, ANQGSEA. The CDR3 loop spans 13 amino acids. V lost 4 bases, J lost 5 bases, and 12 bases lay in between.

This rearrangement joins TRBV6-1 to TRBJ2-7; D perhaps matches TRBD2 (5 bases). Trimming stripped 4 bases from V and 6 bases from J, with 13 bases between. The CDR3 contains 13 residues. Germline values: CDR1 MNHNS, CDR2 SASEGT. CDR3 in amino acids: CASSGRELSEQYF. The CDR3, as DNA: TGTGCCAGCAGTGGACGGGAATTGAGCGAGCAGTACTTC.

The CDR3 loop is CASSPAGVVGNEQFF. CDR3 DNA: TGTGCCAGCAGCCCCGCGGGGGTGGTCGGGAATGAGCAGTTCTTC. The rearrangement links TRBV2 to TRBJ2-1, with 7 bases aligning to TRBD2. Germline loops: CDR1 SNHLY, CDR2 FYNNEI. The CDR3 is 15 amino acids. J gave up 7 bases and V 6 bases, and 12 bases lay outside the gene matches.

V is TRBV6-1 and J is TRBJ2-1; possibly TRBD1 for D (5 bases). CDR3 size: 16 residues. V was cut by 4 bases and J by 6 bases, with 19 bases left in between. Germline V CDR1 and CDR2: MNHNS, SASEGT. CDR3 DNA: TGTGCCAGCAGTGTTAGGGGCCATCCCCCGTCCAATGAGCAGTTCTTC. Translating gives CASSVRGHPPSNEQFF.

Here the CDR3 reads CASSPNPSGRYEQYF. CDR3 DNA sequence: TGTGCCAGCAGCCCGAATCCTAGCGGGAGATACGAGCAGTACTTC. The chain has TRBV7-2 and TRBJ2-7; 10 bases match TRBD2. Germline trimming cut 5 bases from V and 4 bases from J; bases unmatched to any gene: 8. CDR1 SGHTA and CDR2 FQGNSA come from the germline V gene. The CDR3 totals 15 residues. Supplemented by reference TRBV7-2 and TRBJ2-7, the full variable domain reads GAGVSQSPSNKVTEKGKDVELRCDPISGHTALYWYRQSLGQGLEFLIYFQGNSAPDKSGLPSDRFSAERTGGSVSTLTIQRTQQEDSAVYLCASSPNPSGRYEQYFGPGTRLTVT.

Written as DNA, the CDR3 is TGTGCCAGCAGTTTGGGTCTGGGTGAAAAACTGTTTTTT. Protein sequence: CASSLGLGEKLFF. The chain joins TRBV28 to TRBJ1-4; D remains unclear. V was shortened by 3 bases and J by 7 bases, with 9 bases between the two germline ends. Germline V gene sequence: CDR1 MDHEN, CDR2 SYDVKM. The CDR3 is 13 amino acids.

The chain combines TRBV7-9 with TRBJ2-3, with 8 positions matching TRBD1. Germline CDR1 reads SEHNR; CDR2 reads FQNEAQ (reference sequence). This CDR3 has 16 residues. The V gene end was trimmed by 4 bases and the J gene end by 2 bases; junction bases not matched to a gene: 8. The CDR3 is CASSSTDRDSTDTQYF. The DNA of the CDR3 is TGTGCCAGCAGCTCCACGGACAGGGACTCCACAGATACGCAGTATTTT.

The rearrangement joins TRBV7-9 to TRBJ1-1; no clear D gene. This CDR3 has 12 amino acids. Germline CDR1 reads SEHNR; CDR2 reads FQNEAQ (reference sequence). Trimming removed 1 base from V and 6 bases from J, with 6 bases in between. The CDR3: CASSLESSEAFF. The CDR3 DNA sequence: TGTGCCAGCAGCTTAGAGAGTTCTGAAGCTTTCTTT.

This clone was seen only once. V gene TRBV5-1 combines with J gene TRBJ1-2, with 7 bases lining up with TRBD1. This CDR3 has 16 residues. Trimming cost V 0 bases and J 4 bases; bases outside gene matches: 9. Germline V CDR1 and CDR2: SGHRS, YFSETQ. Written as DNA, the CDR3 is TGCGCCAGCAGCTTGGGAGGTTACCGGGACAGCTATGGCTACACCTTC. Translating it yields CASSLGGYRDSYGYTF.

This rearrangement joins TRBV7-8 to TRBJ2-6; the D gene is possibly TRBD1 (5 bases). The length of the CDR3 is 18 residues. CDR1 is SGHVS, CDR2 FQNEAQ, per germline. Trimming shortened V by 4 bases and J by 0 bases, and 16 bases separated the two germline ends. CDR3 sequence: CASSSAFGQISGANVLTF. DNA for the CDR3: TGTGCCAGCAGCTCGGCCTTCGGACAAATCTCTGGGGCCAACGTCCTGACTTTC.

As for this clone: Additional DNA sequences in this sample encode the identical CDR3. The chain combines TRBV27 with TRBJ2-7; the match to TRBD1 covers 10 bases. V gave up 0 bases and J gave up 4 bases; unmatched junction bases: 3. The CDR3 is 15 residues long. CDR1 is MNHEY, CDR2 SMNVEV, per germline (reference sequence). The DNA of the CDR3 is TGTGCCAGCAGTTTATCGGGACAGGGGAATTACGAGCAGTACTTC. This translates into CASSLSGQGNYEQYF.

The chain couples TRBV4-1 to TRBJ2-2, with TRBD2 matching over 9 bases. The CDR3 sequence is 18 residues long. CDR1 and CDR2 from the germline V gene are MGHRA and YSYEKL. V dropped 0 bases and J dropped 7; count of bases not matched to a gene: 12. The CDR3 DNA reads TGCGCCAGCAGCCAAGAGACGGTAGCGGGAGTAAAGGACGGGGAGCTGTTTTTT. Translated, it gives CASSQETVAGVKDGELFF.

This chain connects TRBV7-2 to TRBJ2-7, with TRBD2 identical over 9 bases. The CDR3 has 15 amino acids. CDR1 is SGHTA, CDR2 FQGNSA, per germline. Unmatched junction bases numbered 5, after V lost 3 bases and J lost 2 bases. The CDR3 loop reads CASSLSQREAYEQYF. CDR3 in DNA: TGTGCCAGCAGCTTGTCGCAGCGGGAGGCCTACGAGCAGTACTTC.

V is TRBV27 and J is TRBJ2-3, with a tentative D call TRBD2 (6 bases). Looked up from germline, CDR1 is MNHEY and CDR2 is SMNVEV (reference sequence). V was shortened by 7 bases and J by 0 bases, with 17 bases between the two germline ends. This CDR3 comprises 16 residues. CDR3 amino acids: CASTPHKSGSTDTQYF. Here the CDR3 DNA reads TGTGCCAGCACCCCCCACAAAAGCGGGAGCACAGATACGCAGTATTTT.

The rearrangement links TRBV2 to TRBJ2-7, with D hard to call. Trimming took off 5 bases at V and 0 bases at J, with 5 bases between the two ends. Germline-derived CDR1 and CDR2 are SNHLY and FYNNEI. The CDR3 sequence is 12 residues long. The CDR3 sequence is CASSRYSYEQYF. DNA for the CDR3: TGTGCCAGCAGTCGGTACTCCTACGAGCAGTACTTC.

The V and J genes are TRBV29-1 and TRBJ2-5, with TRBD2 as a possible D gene (7 bases). Trimming removed 2 bases from V and 4 bases from J, with 14 bases in between. The CDR3 has 14 amino acids. Per germline, CDR1 SQVTM and CDR2 ANQGSEA. The CDR3 nucleotides read TGCAGCGTTGAATTGGTGGGAGGGGGAGAGACCCAGTACTTC. Encoded protein: CSVELVGGGETQYF. The entire variable domain, with the rest obtained from reference TRBV29-1 and TRBJ2-5, is as follows: SAVISQKPSRDICQRGTSLTIQCQVDSQVTMMFWYRQQPGQSLTLIATANQGSEATYESGFVIDKFPISRPNLTFSTLTVSNMSPEDSSIYLCSVELVGGGETQYFGPGTRLLVL.

This clone was counted between two and nine times. The chain uses TRBV27 and TRBJ2-1, with D perhaps being TRBD1 or TRBD2 (5 bases each). Germline V lookup: CDR1 MNHEY, CDR2 SMNVEV (reference sequence). V was cut by 4 bases and J by 4 bases, with 17 bases left in between. There are 16 residues in the CDR3. CDR3 in DNA: TGTGCCAGCAGTTCACAGGTGGAGGCAAGATACAATGAGCAGTTCTTC. It encodes CASSSQVEARYNEQFF.

The CDR3: CASSSRGRGEFEAFF. In nucleotides, the CDR3 is TGTGCCAGCAGCTCAAGGGGCCGCGGGGAATTTGAAGCTTTCTTT. V and J are TRBV7-9 and TRBJ1-1, with D tentatively TRBD1 (5 bases). V lost 4 bases and J 7 bases, leaving 19 bases between the germline ends. The CDR3 extends over 15 amino acids. Germline CDR1 is SEHNR and CDR2 is FQNEAQ (reference sequence).

As for this clone: The junction differs from germline at one of its ends, possibly a read error. The chain is built from TRBV28 and TRBJ2-5; a weak D match, TRBD1 (5 bases). This CDR3 region has 16 residues. Germline lookup yields CDR1 MDHEN and CDR2 SYDVKM. Written as DNA, the CDR3 is TGTGCCAGCGCGACGTGGGTGACAGATAACCAGGAGACCCAGTACTTC. It yields the protein CASATWVTDNQETQYF.

Remarks on this clone: This same CDR3 is encoded by further DNA sequences in the sample. The DNA for the CDR3 is TGTGCCAGCAGCTCTGACAGTTACGAGCAGTACTTC. Translating gives CASSSDSYEQYF. The chain is built from TRBV5-4 and TRBJ2-7, with D maybe TRBD1 (5 bases). V shed 3 bases and J shed 4 bases, with 8 bases lying between them. The length of the CDR3 is 12 residues. Germline V lookup: CDR1 SGHNT, CDR2 YYREEE (reference sequence).

The gene calls are TRBV28 and TRBJ1-4, with 7 bases aligning to TRBD1. The ends lost 7 bases at V and 0 bases at J; junction bases unmatched: 8. Germline CDR1 and CDR2: MDHEN and SYDVKM. The CDR3 loop spans 16 amino acids. In nucleotides, the CDR3 is TGTGCCAGCACCCTGCACAGGGGTGCAACTAATGAAAAACTGTTTTTT. Protein: CASTLHRGATNEKLFF.

With respect to this clone: Other DNA sequences in the sample encode the same CDR3. The rearrangement links TRBV9 to TRBJ1-5; TRBD1 is a possible D gene (5 bases). The CDR3 extends over 15 amino acids. Per germline, CDR1 SGDLS and CDR2 YYNGEE. Trimming stripped 0 bases from V and 1 base from J, with 8 bases between. The DNA for the CDR3 is TGTGCCAGCAGCGTAGGGGGGTTAAGCAATCAGCCCCAGCATTTT. Protein product: CASSVGGLSNQPQHF.

This clone was found a few times. Other DNA sequences of this sample code for an identical CDR3. The genes are TRBV27 and TRBJ1-2, with D possibly being TRBD1 (6 bases). The CDR3 sequence is 13 residues long. Germline values: CDR1 MNHEY, CDR2 SMNVEV (reference sequence). Trimming removed 0 bases from V and 8 bases from J, with 10 bases in between. The CDR3 protein is CASSLSGARGYTF. CDR3 bases: TGTGCCAGCAGTTTATCGGGGGCGCGCGGCTACACCTTC.